The T cell receptor (beta chain) under discussion was sequenced for a study of T cell changes during pregnancy in multiple sclerosis. Trimming cost V 6 bases and J 5 bases, with 7 bases left between them. The CDR3 runs 11 residues. Per germline, CDR1 LGHNT and CDR2 FRNRAP. The repertoire was sequenced with immunoSEQ multiplex PCR; TCRdb's copy has only in-frame clones and lacks some. The sample carries 60,000 to 65,000 clones, 80% to 95% recorded once. The chain combines TRBV12-5 with TRBJ1-1, with D unresolved. This receptor was obtained from a female donor in good health, enrolled as a control in a pregnancy study. Source: peripheral blood, taken in the second trimester of pregnancy. CDR3 sequence: CASGPGTEAFF. The CDR3 DNA reads as TGTGCTAGTGGACCGGGAACTGAAGCTTTCTTT. Looking up the rest from reference TRBV12-5 and TRBJ1-1 gives the full variable domain: DARVTQTPRHKVTEMGQEVTMRCQPILGHNTVFWYRQTMMQGLELLAYFRNRAPLDDSGMPKDRFSAEMPDATLATLKIQPSEPRDSAVYFCASGPGTEAFFGQGTRLTVV.